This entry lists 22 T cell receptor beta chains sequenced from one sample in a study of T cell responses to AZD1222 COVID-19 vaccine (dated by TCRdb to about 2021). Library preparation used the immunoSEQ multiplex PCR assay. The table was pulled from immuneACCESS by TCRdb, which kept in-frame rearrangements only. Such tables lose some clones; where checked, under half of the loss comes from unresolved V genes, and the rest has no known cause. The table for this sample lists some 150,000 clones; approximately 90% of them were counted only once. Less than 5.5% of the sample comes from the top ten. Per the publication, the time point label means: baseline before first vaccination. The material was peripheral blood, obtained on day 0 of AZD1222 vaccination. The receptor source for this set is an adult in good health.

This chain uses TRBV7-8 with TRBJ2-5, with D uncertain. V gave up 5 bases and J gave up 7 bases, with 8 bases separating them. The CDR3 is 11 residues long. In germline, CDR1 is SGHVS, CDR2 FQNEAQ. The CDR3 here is CASSPPGTQYF. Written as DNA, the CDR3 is TGTGCCAGCAGCCCCCCGGGGACCCAGTACTTC.

CDR3 nucleotide sequence: TGCAGTGCGAGTACAGGGGGACGCTCCTACGAGCAGTACTTC. This gives the protein CSASTGGRSYEQYF. This rearrangement joins TRBV20-1 to TRBJ2-7, with 8 bases aligning to TRBD1. The CDR3 has 14 amino acids. Trimming at V came to 6 bases and at J to 0 bases, leaving 7 bases not matched to a gene. Germline values: CDR1 DFQATT, CDR2 SNEGSKA (reference sequence).

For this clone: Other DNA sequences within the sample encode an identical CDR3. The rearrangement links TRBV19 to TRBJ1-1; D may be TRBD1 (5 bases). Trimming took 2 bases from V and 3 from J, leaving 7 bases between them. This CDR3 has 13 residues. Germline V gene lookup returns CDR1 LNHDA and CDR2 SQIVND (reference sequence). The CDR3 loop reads CASSIRGDTEAFF. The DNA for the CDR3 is TGTGCCAGTAGTATACGGGGGGACACTGAAGCTTTCTTT.

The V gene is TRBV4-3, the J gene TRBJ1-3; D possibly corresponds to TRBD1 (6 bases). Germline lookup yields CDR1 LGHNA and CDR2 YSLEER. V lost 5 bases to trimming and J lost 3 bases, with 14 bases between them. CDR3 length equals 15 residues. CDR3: CASSSGTGSGNTIYF. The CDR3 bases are TGCGCCAGCAGCTCCGGTACAGGGAGTGGAAACACCATATATTTT.

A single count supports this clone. The CDR3 spells CASSAYGSPTGELFF. For the CDR3, the DNA is TGTGCCAGCAGTGCTTACGGCTCCCCCACCGGGGAGCTGTTTTTT. This rearrangement joins TRBV2 to TRBJ2-2; D is ambiguous. Germline V gene sequence: CDR1 SNHLY, CDR2 FYNNEI. Deletions cut 4 bases from V and 4 bases from J, with 13 bases between. The CDR3 spans 15 residues.

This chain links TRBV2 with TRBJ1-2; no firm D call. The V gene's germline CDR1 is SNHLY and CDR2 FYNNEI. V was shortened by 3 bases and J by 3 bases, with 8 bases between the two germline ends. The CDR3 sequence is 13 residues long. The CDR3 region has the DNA TGTGCCAGCAGTGAGGGATACGACTATGGCTACACCTTC. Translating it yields CASSEGYDYGYTF.

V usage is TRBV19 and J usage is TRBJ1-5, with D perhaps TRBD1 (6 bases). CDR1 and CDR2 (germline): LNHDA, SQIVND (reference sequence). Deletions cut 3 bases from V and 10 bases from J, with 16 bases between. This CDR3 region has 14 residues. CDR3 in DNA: TGTGCCAGTAGTATGACAGGCGCGATTACACCCCAGCATTTT. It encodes CASSMTGAITPQHF.

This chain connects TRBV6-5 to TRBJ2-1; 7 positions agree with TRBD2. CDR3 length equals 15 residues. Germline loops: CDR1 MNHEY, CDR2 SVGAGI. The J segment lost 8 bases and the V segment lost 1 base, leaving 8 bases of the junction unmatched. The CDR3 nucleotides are TGTGCCAGCAGTTACTGGGGGGGACTTAGCTATGAGCAGTTCTTC. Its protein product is CASSYWGGLSYEQFF.

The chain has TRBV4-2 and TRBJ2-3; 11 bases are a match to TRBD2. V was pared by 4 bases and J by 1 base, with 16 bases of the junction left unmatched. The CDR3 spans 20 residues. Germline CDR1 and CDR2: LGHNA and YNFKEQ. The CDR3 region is CASSLTLLAGEGRGTDTQYF. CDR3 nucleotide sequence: TGTGCCAGCAGCCTGACCCTACTAGCGGGAGAGGGTCGGGGCACAGATACGCAGTATTTT.

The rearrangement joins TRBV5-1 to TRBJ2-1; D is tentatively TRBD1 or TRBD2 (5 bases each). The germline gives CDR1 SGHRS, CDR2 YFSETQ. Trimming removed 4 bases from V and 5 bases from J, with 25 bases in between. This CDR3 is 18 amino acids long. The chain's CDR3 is CASSPLQYLGAPNNEQFF. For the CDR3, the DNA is TGCGCCAGCAGCCCTCTCCAGTATCTCGGGGCGCCTAACAATGAGCAGTTCTTC. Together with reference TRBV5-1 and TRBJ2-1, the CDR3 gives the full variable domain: KAGVTQTPRYLIKTRGQQVTLSCSPISGHRSVSWYQQTPGQGLQFLFEYFSETQRNKGNFPGRFSGRQFSNSRSEMNVSTLELGDSALYLCASSPLQYLGAPNNEQFFGPGTRLTVL.

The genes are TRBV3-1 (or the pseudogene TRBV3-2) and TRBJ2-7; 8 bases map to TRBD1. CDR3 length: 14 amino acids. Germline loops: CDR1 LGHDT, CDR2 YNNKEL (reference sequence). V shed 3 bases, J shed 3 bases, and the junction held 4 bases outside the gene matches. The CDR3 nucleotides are TGTGCCAGCAGCCATTCAGGACAGGGCTACGAGCAGTACTTC. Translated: CASSHSGQGYEQYF.

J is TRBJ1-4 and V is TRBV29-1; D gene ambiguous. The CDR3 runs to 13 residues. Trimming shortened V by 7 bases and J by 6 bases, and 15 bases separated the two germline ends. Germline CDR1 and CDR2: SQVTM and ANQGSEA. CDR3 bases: TGCAGCGCGAAAAAAATGACGGATGAAAAACTGTTTTTT. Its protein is CSAKKMTDEKLFF. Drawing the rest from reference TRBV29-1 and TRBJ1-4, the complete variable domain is SAVISQKPSRDICQRGTSLTIQCQVDSQVTMMFWYRQQPGQSLTLIATANQGSEATYESGFVIDKFPISRPNLTFSTLTVSNMSPEDSSIYLCSAKKMTDEKLFFGSGTQLSVL.

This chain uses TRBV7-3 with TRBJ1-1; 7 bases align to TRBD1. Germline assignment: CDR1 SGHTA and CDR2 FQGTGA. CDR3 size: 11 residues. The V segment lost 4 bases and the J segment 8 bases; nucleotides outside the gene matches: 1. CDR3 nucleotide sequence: TGTGCCAGCAGCTCAGGGGGAGAAGCTTTCTTT. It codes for CASSSGGEAFF.

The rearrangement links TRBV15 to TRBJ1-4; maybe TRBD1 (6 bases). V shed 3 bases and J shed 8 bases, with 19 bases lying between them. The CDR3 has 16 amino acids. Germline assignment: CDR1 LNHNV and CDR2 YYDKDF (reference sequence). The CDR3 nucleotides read TGTGCCACCAGCAGGGGAGAAGGGACATTTGGGGAAAAACTGTTTTTT. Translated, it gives CATSRGEGTFGEKLFF.

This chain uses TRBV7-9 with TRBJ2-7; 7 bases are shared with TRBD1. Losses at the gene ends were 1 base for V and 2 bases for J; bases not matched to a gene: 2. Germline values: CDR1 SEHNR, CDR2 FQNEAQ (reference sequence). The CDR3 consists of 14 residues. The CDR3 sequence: CASSLGQGAYEQYF. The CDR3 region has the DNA TGTGCCAGCAGCTTAGGGCAGGGGGCCTACGAGCAGTACTTC.

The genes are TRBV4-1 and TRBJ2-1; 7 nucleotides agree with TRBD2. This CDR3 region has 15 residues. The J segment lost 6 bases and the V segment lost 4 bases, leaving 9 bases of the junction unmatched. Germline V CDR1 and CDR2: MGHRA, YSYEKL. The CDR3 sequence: CASSPGGTTSNEQFF. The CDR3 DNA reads TGCGCCAGCAGCCCTGGGGGGACTACCTCCAATGAGCAGTTCTTC.

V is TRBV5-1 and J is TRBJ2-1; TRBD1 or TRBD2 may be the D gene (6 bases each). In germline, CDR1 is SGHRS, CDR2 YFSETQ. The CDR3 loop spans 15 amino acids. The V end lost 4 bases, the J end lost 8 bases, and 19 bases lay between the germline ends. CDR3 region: CASSPGGGRSHEQFF. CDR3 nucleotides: TGCGCCAGCAGCCCCGGAGGGGGGAGGTCGCATGAGCAGTTCTTC.

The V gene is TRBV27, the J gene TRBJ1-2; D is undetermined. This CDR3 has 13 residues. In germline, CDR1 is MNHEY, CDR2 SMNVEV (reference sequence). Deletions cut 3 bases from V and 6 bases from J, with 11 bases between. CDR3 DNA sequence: TGTGCCAGCAGTTTTCGTGGGGTTGATGGCTACACCTTC. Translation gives CASSFRGVDGYTF.

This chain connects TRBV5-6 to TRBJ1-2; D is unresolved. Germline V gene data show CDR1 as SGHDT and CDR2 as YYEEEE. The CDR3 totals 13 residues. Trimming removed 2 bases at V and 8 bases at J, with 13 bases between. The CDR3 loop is CASSFGAMGGYTF. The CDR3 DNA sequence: TGTGCCAGCAGCTTTGGAGCGATGGGAGGCTACACCTTC.

The CDR3 coding sequence is TGTGCCAGCAGCTTATGGGAGCGGGCGGTCACCGGGGAGCTGTTTTTT. This gives the protein CASSLWERAVTGELFF. The gene calls are TRBV7-6 and TRBJ2-2; possible D gene TRBD2, 6 bases. Germline-derived CDR1 and CDR2 are SGHVS and FNYEAQ. The CDR3 totals 16 residues. V lost 2 bases, J lost 4 bases, and 14 bases lay in between.

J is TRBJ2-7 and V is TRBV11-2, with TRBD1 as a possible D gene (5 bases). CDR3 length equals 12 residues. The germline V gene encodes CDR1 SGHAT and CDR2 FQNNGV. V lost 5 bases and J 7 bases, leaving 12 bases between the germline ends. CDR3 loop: CASSLSRVEQYF. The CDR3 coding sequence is TGTGCCAGCAGCCTTAGCAGGGTAGAGCAGTACTTC.

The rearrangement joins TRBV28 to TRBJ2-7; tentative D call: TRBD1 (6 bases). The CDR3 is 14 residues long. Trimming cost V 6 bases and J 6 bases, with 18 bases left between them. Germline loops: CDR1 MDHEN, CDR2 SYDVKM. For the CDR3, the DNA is TGTGCCAGCAGAGAACTGACAGCCAGGGGCGAGCAGTACTTC. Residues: CASRELTARGEQYF.